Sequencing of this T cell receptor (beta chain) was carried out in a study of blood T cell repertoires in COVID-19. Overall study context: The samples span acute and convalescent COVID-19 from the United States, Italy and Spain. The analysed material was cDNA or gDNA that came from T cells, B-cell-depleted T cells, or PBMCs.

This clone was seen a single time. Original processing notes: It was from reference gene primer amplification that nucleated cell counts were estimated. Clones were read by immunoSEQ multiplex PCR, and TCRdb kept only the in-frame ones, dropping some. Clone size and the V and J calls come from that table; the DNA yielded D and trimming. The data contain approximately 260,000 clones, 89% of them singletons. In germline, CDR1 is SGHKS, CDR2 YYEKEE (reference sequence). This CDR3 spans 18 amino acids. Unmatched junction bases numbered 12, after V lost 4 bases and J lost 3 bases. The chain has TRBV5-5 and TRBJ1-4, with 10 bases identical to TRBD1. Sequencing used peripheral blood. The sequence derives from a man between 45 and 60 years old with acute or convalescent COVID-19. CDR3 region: CASSIPPGQGRSNEKLFF. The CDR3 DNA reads TGTGCCAGCAGCATACCTCCGGGACAGGGGCGCTCTAATGAAAAACTGTTTTTT.